Listed below are T cell receptor beta chains from one sample, sequenced in a study of blood T cell repertoires in COVID-19. Here immunoSEQ multiplex PCR was the method, and the copy in TCRdb shows in-frame clones only, minus some. The sample has around 130,000 clones, around 86% seen once; the top ten hold 18%. Sequences were obtained from PBMCs or T cells enriched from blood (not recorded which). The receptors originated from a man between 25 and 39 years old who had recovered from COVID-19. Each CDR3 is given with its conserved first and last residue. Fields, in order: J gene, D gene, clone size, V gene, CDR3 DNA, CDR3 protein. A D gene is named only where the DNA matches it firmly. Size is stated for part of the rows, as once, few or many counts, or as a class when the clone is expanded.

J gene: TRBJ1-1; D gene: TRBD1; clone size: .; V gene: TRBV13; CDR3 DNA: TGTGCCAGCAGCTTACGGACAGGGATTGGCACTGAAGCTTTCTTT; CDR3 protein: CASSLRTGIGTEAFF
J gene: TRBJ2-7; D gene: TRBD2; clone size: .; V gene: TRBV25-1; CDR3 DNA: TGTGCCAGCAGTGATGATACCGGGACTAGCTGGTCCGAGCAGTACTTC; CDR3 protein: CASSDDTGTSWSEQYF
J gene: TRBJ2-7; D gene: TRBD2; clone size: few; V gene: TRBV18; CDR3 DNA: TGTGCCAGCTCCCTAGCGGGAGGCTACGAGCAGTACTTC; CDR3 protein: CASSLAGGYEQYF
J gene: TRBJ1-1; D gene: TRBD1; clone size: .; V gene: TRBV7-2; CDR3 DNA: TGTGCCAGCAGCTTAAGCGCAGGGGGCGTCAAACAGCATGAAGCTTTCTTT; CDR3 protein: CASSLSAGGVKQHEAFF
J gene: TRBJ2-1; D gene: TRBD2; clone size: .; V gene: TRBV29-1; CDR3 DNA: TGCAGCGTTGAACAAAACGAAGGACTAGCGGGATCTAATGAGCAGTTCTTC; CDR3 protein: CSVEQNEGLAGSNEQFF
J gene: TRBJ1-5; D gene: .; clone size: .; V gene: TRBV27; CDR3 DNA: TGTGCCAGCAGTTTAGGTGCAGACAATCAGCCCCAGCATTTT; CDR3 protein: CASSLGADNQPQHF
J gene: TRBJ2-1; D gene: .; clone size: once; V gene: TRBV10-3; CDR3 DNA: TGTGCCACCCTTTCTGAGCAGTTCTTC; CDR3 protein: CATLSEQFF
J gene: TRBJ2-2; D gene: TRBD2; clone size: .; V gene: TRBV5-1; CDR3 DNA: TGCGCCAGCAGCCCAGCGGGGGGGTCCAACACCGGGGAGCTGTTTTTT; CDR3 protein: CASSPAGGSNTGELFF
J gene: TRBJ1-4; D gene: TRBD1; clone size: once; V gene: TRBV11-2; CDR3 DNA: TGTGCCAGCAGCTCCCCGACAGGGGGCGTAGAAAAACTGTTTTTT; CDR3 protein: CASSSPTGGVEKLFF
J gene: TRBJ2-2; D gene: TRBD1; clone size: .; V gene: TRBV3-1/TRBV3-2; CDR3 DNA: TGTGCCAGCAGCTCTCTGGACAGGGGGCTCACCGGGGAGCTGTTTTTT; CDR3 protein: CASSSLDRGLTGELFF
J gene: TRBJ2-1; D gene: .; clone size: .; V gene: TRBV9; CDR3 DNA: TGTGCCAGCAGCGATGGGGAGACCTACAATGAGCAGTTCTTC; CDR3 protein: CASSDGETYNEQFF
J gene: TRBJ1-2; D gene: .; clone size: .; V gene: TRBV7-9; CDR3 DNA: TGTGCCAGCAGCCCTGGCGGAACGGAGACCAAGGATGGCTACACCTTC; CDR3 protein: CASSPGGTETKDGYTF
J gene: TRBJ2-3; D gene: .; clone size: .; V gene: TRBV19; CDR3 DNA: TGTGCCAGTAGTATAGTTTTCGGCAGGGAAGCAATCGAAGGTCCACCAGATACGCAGTATTTT; CDR3 protein: CASSIVFGREAIEGPPDTQYF
J gene: TRBJ2-7; D gene: TRBD2; clone size: .; V gene: TRBV7-9; CDR3 DNA: TGTGCCAGCAGCGGTCTAGCGGGAGGACTCGAGCAGTACTTC; CDR3 protein: CASSGLAGGLEQYF
J gene: TRBJ2-7; D gene: TRBD1; clone size: .; V gene: TRBV3-1/TRBV3-2; CDR3 DNA: TGTGCCAGCAGCCAGGGAGGGACAGGGGGGAGCGAGCAGTACTTC; CDR3 protein: CASSQGGTGGSEQYF
J gene: TRBJ1-1; D gene: TRBD1; clone size: .; V gene: TRBV19; CDR3 DNA: TGTGCCAGTAGTCCGGGACAGGGCACTGAAGCTTTCTTT; CDR3 protein: CASSPGQGTEAFF
J gene: TRBJ2-7; D gene: TRBD2; clone size: .; V gene: TRBV19; CDR3 DNA: TGTGCCAGTAGTATACTAGCGGGAGGCCCCTACGAGCAGTACTTC; CDR3 protein: CASSILAGGPYEQYF
J gene: TRBJ2-3; D gene: TRBD2; clone size: .; V gene: TRBV5-1; CDR3 DNA: TGCGCCAGCGCTAGCGGGAGATTCACAGATACGCAGTATTTT; CDR3 protein: CASASGRFTDTQYF
J gene: TRBJ1-2; D gene: TRBD1; clone size: .; V gene: TRBV10-3; CDR3 DNA: TGTGCCACCACGAACCCGGGACAGGGGAACTATGGCTACACCTTC; CDR3 protein: CATTNPGQGNYGYTF
J gene: TRBJ2-1; D gene: TRBD1; clone size: .; V gene: TRBV11-2; CDR3 DNA: TGTGCCAGCGCGGGACAGGGTGGCAATGAGCAGTTCTTC; CDR3 protein: CASAGQGGNEQFF
J gene: TRBJ2-1; D gene: .; clone size: .; V gene: TRBV11-2; CDR3 DNA: TGTGCCAGCAGGCGGGACCCAGGATACAATGAGCAGTTCTTC; CDR3 protein: CASRRDPGYNEQFF
J gene: TRBJ2-1; D gene: .; clone size: .; V gene: TRBV6-4; CDR3 DNA: TGTGCCAGCACTGTGGACAGCGCTGCCTACAATGAGCAGTTCTTC; CDR3 protein: CASTVDSAAYNEQFF
J gene: TRBJ1-1; D gene: .; clone size: .; V gene: TRBV5-4; CDR3 DNA: TGTGCCAGCAGCCTGATTCAACAGACTGAAGCTTTCTTT; CDR3 protein: CASSLIQQTEAFF
J gene: TRBJ1-2; D gene: TRBD1; clone size: .; V gene: TRBV18; CDR3 DNA: TGTGCCAGCTCTTCACAGGGGGACTATGGCTACACCTTC; CDR3 protein: CASSSQGDYGYTF
J gene: TRBJ2-5; D gene: TRBD2; clone size: .; V gene: TRBV2; CDR3 DNA: TGTGCCAGCGCGGGAGGCGCCGAGACCCAGTACTTC; CDR3 protein: CASAGGAETQYF
J gene: TRBJ2-1; D gene: TRBD2; clone size: .; V gene: TRBV19; CDR3 DNA: TGTGCCAGTAGTTTGGGACTAGCGGGTTACAATGAGCAGTTCTTC; CDR3 protein: CASSLGLAGYNEQFF
J gene: TRBJ2-1; D gene: TRBD2; clone size: .; V gene: TRBV19; CDR3 DNA: TGTGCCAGTAGTATGATTTCTAGCGGGGGGGCCTTCAATGAGCAGTTCTTC; CDR3 protein: CASSMISSGGAFNEQFF
J gene: TRBJ2-1; D gene: TRBD1; clone size: .; V gene: TRBV2; CDR3 DNA: TGTGCCAGCAGTGGACAGGGACGTGACAATGAGCAGTTCTTC; CDR3 protein: CASSGQGRDNEQFF
J gene: TRBJ2-1; D gene: TRBD2; clone size: .; V gene: TRBV10-2; CDR3 DNA: TGCGCCAGCAGTGATGGGACTAGCGCCTACAATGAGCAGTTCTTC; CDR3 protein: CASSDGTSAYNEQFF
J gene: TRBJ2-5; D gene: TRBD1; clone size: .; V gene: TRBV4-1; CDR3 DNA: TGCGCCAGCAGCCTACAGGGGACCCAAGAGACCCAGTACTTC; CDR3 protein: CASSLQGTQETQYF
J gene: TRBJ1-6; D gene: TRBD1; clone size: .; V gene: TRBV9; CDR3 DNA: TGTGCCAGCAGCCCCGGGACAGACCCCATTCACTCACCCCTCCACTTT; CDR3 protein: CASSPGTDPIHSPLHF
J gene: TRBJ2-1; D gene: .; clone size: .; V gene: TRBV9; CDR3 DNA: TGTGCCAGCAGCGTAGTGGGCAACTCCTACAATGAGCAGTTCTTC; CDR3 protein: CASSVVGNSYNEQFF
J gene: TRBJ1-4; D gene: .; clone size: .; V gene: TRBV4-1; CDR3 DNA: TGCGCCAGCAGCCTTCGGGCTAATGAAAAACTGTTTTTT; CDR3 protein: CASSLRANEKLFF
J gene: TRBJ2-3; D gene: TRBD2; clone size: .; V gene: TRBV5-1; CDR3 DNA: TGCGCCAGCAGCTTGCCGGGACTAGCGGGGGGGCCTAGAGATACGCAGTATTTT; CDR3 protein: CASSLPGLAGGPRDTQYF
J gene: TRBJ2-5; D gene: TRBD1; clone size: .; V gene: TRBV28; CDR3 DNA: TGTGCCAGCAGGCCGACAGGGCAAGAGACCCAGTACTTC; CDR3 protein: CASRPTGQETQYF
J gene: TRBJ1-1; D gene: .; clone size: once; V gene: TRBV10-3; CDR3 DNA: TGTGCCATCAGTGACCCCCAAGCTCGCGGAGGAGCTTTCTTT; CDR3 protein: CAISDPQARGGAFF
J gene: TRBJ1-2; D gene: .; clone size: .; V gene: TRBV2; CDR3 DNA: TGTGCCAGCCCTTCCCAGGGTCGATTTAACTATGGCTACACCTTC; CDR3 protein: CASPSQGRFNYGYTF
J gene: TRBJ1-3; D gene: TRBD1; clone size: few; V gene: TRBV4-1; CDR3 DNA: TGCGCCAGCAGCCGGGCGATACAGGGGGATGGAAACACCATATATTTT; CDR3 protein: CASSRAIQGDGNTIYF
J gene: TRBJ2-5; D gene: .; clone size: .; V gene: TRBV27; CDR3 DNA: TGTGCCAGCAGTTCCAATAGACAGGGGAGGGGAGAGACCCAGTACTTC; CDR3 protein: CASSSNRQGRGETQYF
J gene: TRBJ2-2; D gene: .; clone size: .; V gene: TRBV24-1; CDR3 DNA: TGTGCCACCAGTCGAGGGGGATCTGGCACCGGGGAGCTGTTTTTT; CDR3 protein: CATSRGGSGTGELFF
J gene: TRBJ1-3; D gene: TRBD1; clone size: .; V gene: TRBV5-1; CDR3 DNA: TGCGCCAGCAGCTCACAAGGACAGGGGGTTGGAAACACCATATATTTT; CDR3 protein: CASSSQGQGVGNTIYF
J gene: TRBJ2-3; D gene: TRBD2; clone size: .; V gene: TRBV3-1/TRBV3-2; CDR3 DNA: TGTGCCAGCAGCCTAGCGGGGGCCCCAGATACGCAGTATTTT; CDR3 protein: CASSLAGAPDTQYF
J gene: TRBJ1-1; D gene: TRBD1; clone size: .; V gene: TRBV6-6; CDR3 DNA: TGTGCCAGCAGAACGACAGGGAATACTGAAGCTTTCTTT; CDR3 protein: CASRTTGNTEAFF
J gene: TRBJ2-1; D gene: .; clone size: once; V gene: TRBV27; CDR3 DNA: TGTGCCAGCACCCTTAGACTATCCAATGAGCAGTTCTTC; CDR3 protein: CASTLRLSNEQFF
J gene: TRBJ1-5; D gene: TRBD1; clone size: .; V gene: TRBV7-9; CDR3 DNA: TGTGCCAGCAGTGTGGACAGGGGAGAAATGAATCAGCCCCAGCATTTT; CDR3 protein: CASSVDRGEMNQPQHF
J gene: TRBJ2-3; D gene: TRBD2; clone size: .; V gene: TRBV29-1; CDR3 DNA: TGCAGCGAGGGACTAGCGAGCACAGATACGCAGTATTTT; CDR3 protein: CSEGLASTDTQYF
J gene: TRBJ1-1; D gene: .; clone size: .; V gene: TRBV18; CDR3 DNA: TGTGCCAGCTCACCAGAAACAGGGAACACTGAAGCTTTCTTT; CDR3 protein: CASSPETGNTEAFF
J gene: TRBJ2-2; D gene: .; clone size: once; V gene: TRBV5-1; CDR3 DNA: TGCGCCAGCAGCTTGGTGGAGGGCGGGGAGCTGTTTTTT; CDR3 protein: CASSLVEGGELFF
J gene: TRBJ2-7; D gene: TRBD2; clone size: .; V gene: TRBV5-6; CDR3 DNA: TGTGCCAGCAGCTTGGTGTCTAGCGGACACTACGAGCAGTACTTC; CDR3 protein: CASSLVSSGHYEQYF
J gene: TRBJ2-7; D gene: .; clone size: .; V gene: TRBV9; CDR3 DNA: TGTGCCAGCAGCGCCCAGGACAGCTCCTACGAGCAGTACTTC; CDR3 protein: CASSAQDSSYEQYF
J gene: TRBJ1-5; D gene: .; clone size: .; V gene: TRBV27; CDR3 DNA: TGTGCCAGCACCCCCGGGCACGTGGGGGGTAGCAATCAGCCCCAGCATTTT; CDR3 protein: CASTPGHVGGSNQPQHF
J gene: TRBJ2-1; D gene: TRBD1; clone size: .; V gene: TRBV29-1; CDR3 DNA: TGCAGCGTTGACGGACAGGCAGAGCAGTTCTTC; CDR3 protein: CSVDGQAEQFF
J gene: TRBJ2-6; D gene: .; clone size: .; V gene: TRBV28; CDR3 DNA: TGTGCCACCGTGACAGCTGGAAACTCTGGGGCCAACGTCCTGACTTTC; CDR3 protein: CATVTAGNSGANVLTF
J gene: TRBJ2-1; D gene: TRBD2; clone size: .; V gene: TRBV27; CDR3 DNA: TGTGCCAGCAGTTTGTCTGGGACTAGCGGGAGGACCTATGAGCAGTTCTTC; CDR3 protein: CASSLSGTSGRTYEQFF
J gene: TRBJ2-4; D gene: .; clone size: .; V gene: TRBV12-3/TRBV12-4; CDR3 DNA: TGTGCCAGCGGCGATATGATGGAGAACATTCAGTACTTC; CDR3 protein: CASGDMMENIQYF
J gene: TRBJ1-2; D gene: TRBD1; clone size: .; V gene: TRBV7-6; CDR3 DNA: TGTGCTTCTTCGGGACAGGGAGACTATGGCTACACCTTC; CDR3 protein: CASSGQGDYGYTF
J gene: TRBJ1-5; D gene: .; clone size: .; V gene: TRBV24-1; CDR3 DNA: TGTGCCACGCTACGGGCCCGGTTAACCCTAGCGGGGTGCAATCAGCCCCAGCATTTT; CDR3 protein: CATLRARLTLAGCNQPQHF
J gene: TRBJ2-3; D gene: .; clone size: .; V gene: TRBV10-1; CDR3 DNA: TGCGCCAGCAGTTTACAGGGTTCAGATACGCAGTATTTT; CDR3 protein: CASSLQGSDTQYF